The T cell receptor (beta chain) under discussion was sequenced for a study of blood T cell repertoires in COVID-19 (dated by TCRdb to about 2020). With regard to the full study: Samples covering the acute and convalescent phases of COVID-19 were provided by collaborators in the United States, Italy and Spain. The prospective study material was composed of cDNA or gDNA derived from T cells, B-cell-depleted T cells, or PBMCs. Deeply sampled blood TCRbeta repertoires from subjects exposed to, actively infected with, or recovered from COVID-19 were included in the dataset. A freely available public database, intended as a resource for researchers studying the immune response to SARS-CoV-2, is where the repertoires were released. Samples came from the ongoing ImmuneRACE study (first 160 participants) plus 1,254 subjects from 6 global collaborators. The sample metadata nearly always contained a de-identified subject ID, COVID-19 status, age in years and sex. Where available, HLA class I and class II types were taken from metadata supplied by the sample provider and were not determined by assay-based typing.

Each collaborating institution followed its own protocols to collect whole blood in K2EDTA tubes. For TCRbeta analysis, collaborators shipped samples as frozen whole blood, isolated PBMCs, or DNA extracted from either of those sample types. TCRbeta CDR3 regions were amplified from genomic DNA using the immunoSEQ Assay, a bias-controlled multiplex PCR. The original methods were these. Within the assay, amplification of reference gene primers was used to estimate how many nucleated cells each sample contained. Sequence reads were collapsed and filtered to measure the absolute abundance of every unique TCRbeta CDR3 rearrangement. For each sample, productive Simpson clonality was calculated as the square root of Simpson's diversity index across productive rearrangements. Here the immuneACCESS table is served through TCRdb, limited to in-frame sequences with V and J called. Missing clones are a known gap in these copies; in checked studies unresolved V genes cover under half, and the rest lacks a known reason. V and J calls plus clone size are reproduced from that table; the DNA served to infer D and trimming. The sample table holds 150,000 to 200,000 clones, of which about 85% were seen once. The top ten hold 9.8% of the sample.

What the authors observed across the whole study: How much clinical and demographic metadata was included differed by source and by participant, and the metadata was provided uncurated.

Comments on this clone: Its antigen is not yet known. No qualities accompany the bases; no much larger clone lies one base away.

In the germline V gene, CDR1 corresponds to MNHNS and CDR2 to SASEGT. The junction shows trimming of 0 bases on V and 4 bases on J, and the gene matches do not reach 6 bases of it. The CDR3 numbers 16 residues from cysteine through phenylalanine. The sequence is cut down to CDR3 DNA, 48 bases in frame from base 1. The sequence derives from a woman older than 75 with acute or convalescent COVID-19. Rearrangement joined TRBV6-1 to TRBJ1-1, and 9 junction bases match TRBD1. Sequencing was performed on peripheral blood. The nucleotides are TGTGCCAGCAGTGAAGCTCATGGACAGGGGACCACTGAAGCTTTCTTT. Translated, it gives CASSEAHGQGTTEAFF.